This T cell receptor beta chain comes out of a study of OX40 agonist ivuxolimab in advanced cancers. The study, taken as a whole, reports: Within 6 weeks, CD4+ and CD8+ blood T cells expanded clonally at 0.1 to 3.0 mg/kg.

Concerning this clone: Its antigen is undetermined.

The CDR3 sequence is 18 residues long. CDR1 and CDR2 (germline): SGHAT, FQNNGV. J lost 2 bases, V lost 0 bases, and 10 bases had no gene match. Sequencing was performed with immunoSEQ multiplex PCR; in TCRdb, only in-frame clones are kept and a portion is missing. The repertoire holds approximately 91,000 clones, with around 87% as singletons. This material consisted of CD4+ or CD8+ T cells sorted from blood, taken in a trial of the OX40 agonist ivuxolimab. This TCR was recovered from an adult with an advanced solid tumor such as melanoma, head and neck, liver or kidney cancer. The chain recombines TRBV11-2 with TRBJ2-3, with 8 bases identical to TRBD2. DNA of the CDR3: TGTGCCAGCAGCTTAGATATTAGCGGGGCAACCTTCACAGATACGCAGTATTTT. Protein sequence: CASSLDISGATFTDTQYF.